A single sample gave rise to the 22 T cell receptor beta chains below, sequenced in a study of T cells in Graves' hyperthyroidism and ophthalmopathy. RNA transcripts provided the source from which TCR beta CDR3 regions were amplified. TCR CDR3 regions were first amplified by RT-PCR with HTBI primers. Each CDR3 protein is one row after TCRdb ran MiXCR on the multiplex PCR reads. Among approximately 700,000 distinct CDR3 sequences listed, approximately 42% were seen once. The sequenced material came from peripheral blood or thyroid tissue (not recorded which). The receptor set was obtained from an adult man with Graves' disease, either hyperthyroidism or ophthalmopathy (not recorded which).

The CDR3 nucleotides are TGCAGTGCGGATTGCAGGGAATGTTTCGGAGGCTACACCTTC. As protein: CSADCRECFGGYTF. V gene TRBV20-1 combines with J gene TRBJ1-2, with a weak D call TRBD1 (5 bases). Trimming pared 6 bases from V and 8 bases from J, leaving 22 bases between. The CDR3 has 14 amino acids. Per germline, CDR1 DFQATT and CDR2 SNEGSKA (reference sequence).

The rearrangement joins TRBV24-1 to TRBJ2-6; a possible D gene is TRBD2 (5 bases). Germline loops: CDR1 KGHDR, CDR2 SFDVKD. The V end was cut by 0 bases, the J end by 4 bases, with 9 bases between. This CDR3 is built from 16 residues. This CDR3 reads CATSDLDPSGANVLTF. DNA of the CDR3: TGTGCCACCAGTGATTTGGATCCTAGCGGGGCCAACGTCCTGACTTTC.

This clonotype was observed a handful of times. The J gene is TRBJ1-2, the V gene TRBV7-9; TRBD1 is a possible D gene (5 bases). V lost 5 bases to trimming and J lost 4 bases, with 17 bases between them. Germline V gene data show CDR1 as SEHNR and CDR2 as FQNEAQ (reference sequence). This CDR3 has 15 amino acids. This CDR3 is CASSPPGLILYGYTF. DNA of the CDR3: TGTGCCAGCAGCCCCCCGGGACTGATACTCTATGGCTACACCTTC.

With respect to this clonotype: It may be a read error: a sequence one base away is much more abundant. The chain couples TRBV24-1 to TRBJ1-5, with 11 bases identical to TRBD1. CDR1 and CDR2 from the germline V gene are KGHDR and SFDVKD. The CDR3 consists of 16 residues. The chain's CDR3 is CATSEGDRGVNQTQHF. The CDR3 DNA reads TGTGCCACCAGTGAAGGGGACAGGGGGGTCAATCAGACCCAGCATTTT.

The rearrangement joins TRBV20-1 to TRBJ2-5; 11 bases are shared with TRBD2. The CDR3 consists of 16 residues. V was pared by 5 bases and J by 3 bases, with 11 bases of the junction left unmatched. Germline CDR1 reads DFQATT; CDR2 reads SNEGSKA (reference sequence). Here the CDR3 reads CSAPPRLLAGEETQYF. The CDR3 region has the DNA TGCAGTGCTCCTCCCCGGCTACTAGCGGGGGAAGAGACCCAGTACTTC.

The sample holds a few counts of this clonotype. This CDR3 is CAISESEGAANEKLFF. CDR3 nucleotide sequence: TGTGCCATCAGTGAGTCGGAGGGGGCGGCTAATGAAAAACTGTTTTTT. The V call is TRBV10-3, the J call TRBJ1-4; 7 bases are a match to TRBD1. Germline CDR1 ENHRY, CDR2 SYGVKD. This CDR3 spans 16 amino acids. The V segment lost 0 bases and the J segment 3 bases; nucleotides outside the gene matches: 4.

The chain has TRBV29-1 and TRBJ1-6, with D possibly TRBD1 on 5 matching bases. Germline loops: CDR1 SQVTM, CDR2 ANQGSEA. The V end lost 6 bases, the J end lost 6 bases, and 9 bases lay between the germline ends. The CDR3 runs 12 residues. In nucleotides, the CDR3 is TGCAGCGTGCCGGACACTAATTCACCCCTCCACTTT. Translation: CSVPDTNSPLHF.

This rearrangement joins TRBV29-1 to TRBJ1-5; D not resolved. Trimming stripped 3 bases from V and 5 bases from J, with 8 bases between. The CDR3 covers 12 residues. Germline CDR1 and CDR2: SQVTM and ANQGSEA. The CDR3: CSVDGPDQPQHF. Written as DNA, the CDR3 is TGCAGCGTTGACGGACCTGATCAGCCCCAGCATTTT. Variable domain in full (rest from reference TRBV29-1 and TRBJ1-5): SAVISQKPSRDICQRGTSLTIQCQVDSQVTMMFWYRQQPGQSLTLIATANQGSEATYESGFVIDKFPISRPNLTFSTLTVSNMSPEDSSIYLCSVDGPDQPQHFGDGTRLSIL.

This clonotype was counted only a few times. This chain links TRBV6-5 with TRBJ1-6; 9 nucleotides match TRBD1. The CDR3 runs 15 residues. Germline loops: CDR1 MNHEY, CDR2 SVGAGI. The V gene end was trimmed by 4 bases and the J gene end by 9 bases; junction bases not matched to a gene: 7. CDR3 residues: CASSLAGQGFSPLHF. For the CDR3, the DNA is TGTGCCAGCAGTTTAGCGGGACAGGGTTTTTCACCCCTCCACTTT.

There are a few counts of this clonotype. The DNA of the CDR3 is TGTGCGATAAAAACTGGGACGGCCTCTCGCATGAACACTGAAGCTTTCTTT. It encodes CAIKTGTASRMNTEAFF. This chain uses TRBV10-3 with TRBJ1-1; D is possibly TRBD1 (5 bases). Germline CDR1 and CDR2: ENHRY and SYGVKD. The CDR3 consists of 17 residues.

This clonotype was picked up many times. V and J are TRBV2 and TRBJ1-5; D gene uncertain. The germline gives CDR1 SNHLY, CDR2 FYNNEI. V was trimmed by 7 bases and J by 2 bases, leaving 9 bases between them. The CDR3 spans 13 residues. The DNA of the CDR3 is TGTGCCAGCAACGCGCAGGGCAATCAGCCCCAGCATTTT. Translated: CASNAQGNQPQHF.

This clonotype has ten or more counts. The chain combines TRBV10-3 with TRBJ1-2, with 9 positions matching TRBD1. V dropped 8 bases and J dropped 4; count of bases not matched to a gene: 5. The V gene's germline CDR1 is ENHRY and CDR2 SYGVKD. The length of the CDR3 is 13 residues. CDR3 nucleotide sequence: TGTGCCATCCTGGGACAGGGAATCTATGGCTACACCTTC. Translating gives CAILGQGIYGYTF.

As for this clonotype: The germline gene is not matched at one end of the junction; a read error may be the cause. The V and J genes are TRBV6-5 and TRBJ2-2, with 11 bases that match TRBD1. This CDR3 contains 15 residues. Germline-derived CDR1 and CDR2 are MNHEY and SVGAGI. The CDR3 here is CAISPGTGGTGELFF. The DNA of the CDR3 is TGTGCCATCAGTCCCGGGACAGGGGGCACCGGGGAGCTGTTTTTT.

The chain carries TRBV7-2 and TRBJ1-5; TRBD1 might be the D (6 bases). Germline lookup yields CDR1 SGHTA and CDR2 FQGNSA. The ends were cut back, 6 bases at V and 6 bases at J, with 15 bases in the middle. The CDR3 sequence is 14 residues long. As DNA, the CDR3 is TGTGCCAGCAGGGGCGGGGGGGCTCGTCAGCCCCAGCATTTT. Protein sequence: CASRGGGARQPQHF. Combining the CDR3 with reference TRBV7-2 and TRBJ1-5 gives the whole variable domain GAGVSQSPSNKVTEKGKDVELRCDPISGHTALYWYRQSLGQGLEFLIYFQGNSAPDKSGLPSDRFSAERTGGSVSTLTIQRTQQEDSAVYLCASRGGGARQPQHFGDGTRLSIL.

As for this clonotype: Possible read error: a much larger clone is one base away. J is TRBJ2-2 and V is TRBV24-1; a possible D gene is TRBD2 (5 bases). CDR1 is KGHDR and CDR2 is SFDVKD in the germline V gene. The CDR3 sequence is 17 residues long. The CDR3 nucleotides read TGTGCCACCAGTGATTGGCCCATGACGGAAGCCACCGGGGTGCTGTTTTTT. This sequence encodes CATSDWPMTEATGVLFF.

In its sample, this clonotype was seen many times. The rearrangement links TRBV7-6 to TRBJ1-2; D is possibly TRBD1 (5 bases). The V end was cut by 5 bases, the J end by 3 bases, with 13 bases between. The germline V gene has CDR1 SGHVS and CDR2 FNYEAQ. This CDR3 has 14 residues. CDR3 coding DNA: TGTGCCAGCAGCCCCTCGTTAGGGGACTATGGCTACACCTTC. The encoded protein is CASSPSLGDYGYTF.

The chain carries TRBV5-6 and TRBJ1-1, with a possible D match to TRBD1 (5 bases). Trimming took off 0 bases at V and 4 bases at J, with 10 bases between the two ends. This CDR3 comprises 14 residues. Germline assignment: CDR1 SGHDT and CDR2 YYEEEE. CDR3 residues: CASSLGGITTEAFF. DNA of the CDR3: TGTGCCAGCAGCTTGGGGGGGATCACCACTGAAGCTTTCTTT.

This chain links TRBV5-1 with TRBJ2-7; 7 bases are a match to TRBD1. The V segment lost 1 base and the J segment 2 bases; nucleotides outside the gene matches: 9. Per germline, CDR1 SGHRS and CDR2 YFSETQ. This CDR3 is built from 16 residues. The DNA of the CDR3 is TGCGCCAGCAGCTTGATTGAACAGGGGTCCCCCTACGAGCAGTACTTC. Encoded protein: CASSLIEQGSPYEQYF. The full variable domain, its missing parts supplied by reference TRBV5-1 and TRBJ2-7, is KAGVTQTPRYLIKTRGQQVTLSCSPISGHRSVSWYQQTPGQGLQFLFEYFSETQRNKGNFPGRFSGRQFSNSRSEMNVSTLELGDSALYLCASSLIEQGSPYEQYFGPGTRLTVT.

This clonotype was seen at least ten times. J is TRBJ2-5 and V is TRBV10-2; D gene uncertain. V shed 4 bases and J shed 4 bases, with 7 bases lying between them. This CDR3 has 12 residues. Germline loops: CDR1 WSHSY, CDR2 SAAADI. CDR3 amino acids: CASSGVSETQYF. The CDR3 DNA follows: TGCGCCAGCAGTGGTGTTTCAGAGACCCAGTACTTC.

This clonotype was counted between two and nine times. The chain joins TRBV7-2 to TRBJ1-6, with 10 bases fitting TRBD1. The J segment lost 10 bases and the V segment lost 5 bases, leaving 11 bases of the junction unmatched. Germline-derived CDR1 and CDR2 are SGHTA and FQGNSA. The CDR3 runs to 16 residues. This chain's CDR3 is CASSQRGTGVGSPLHF. The CDR3 region has the DNA TGTGCCAGCAGCCAGCGCGGGACAGGGGTAGGATCACCCCTCCACTTT.

The chain joins TRBV9 to TRBJ1-5; 7 bases align to TRBD1. The CDR3 totals 18 residues. Germline values: CDR1 SGDLS, CDR2 YYNGEE. J lost 3 bases, V lost 0 bases, and 12 bases had no gene match. The CDR3 sequence: CASSVVLYRGRDNQPQHF. In DNA, the CDR3 is TGTGCCAGCAGCGTAGTCCTATACAGGGGAAGGGACAATCAGCCCCAGCATTTT. Drawing the rest from reference TRBV9 and TRBJ1-5, the complete variable domain is DSGVTQTPKHLITATGQRVTLRCSPRSGDLSVYWYQQSLDQGLQFLIQYYNGEERAKGNILERFSAQQFPDLHSELNLSSLELGDSALYFCASSVVLYRGRDNQPQHFGDGTRLSIL.

The sample holds many counts of this clonotype. V gene TRBV7-2 combines with J gene TRBJ2-7; TRBD2 is a possible D gene (5 bases). V was clipped by 3 bases and J by 0 bases, with 9 bases between them. This CDR3 has 14 amino acids. Germline CDR1 is SGHTA and CDR2 is FQGNSA. The CDR3 region has the DNA TGTGCCAGCAGCTTCGGTGGGAGCTCCTACGAGCAGTACTTC. Protein product: CASSFGGSSYEQYF.